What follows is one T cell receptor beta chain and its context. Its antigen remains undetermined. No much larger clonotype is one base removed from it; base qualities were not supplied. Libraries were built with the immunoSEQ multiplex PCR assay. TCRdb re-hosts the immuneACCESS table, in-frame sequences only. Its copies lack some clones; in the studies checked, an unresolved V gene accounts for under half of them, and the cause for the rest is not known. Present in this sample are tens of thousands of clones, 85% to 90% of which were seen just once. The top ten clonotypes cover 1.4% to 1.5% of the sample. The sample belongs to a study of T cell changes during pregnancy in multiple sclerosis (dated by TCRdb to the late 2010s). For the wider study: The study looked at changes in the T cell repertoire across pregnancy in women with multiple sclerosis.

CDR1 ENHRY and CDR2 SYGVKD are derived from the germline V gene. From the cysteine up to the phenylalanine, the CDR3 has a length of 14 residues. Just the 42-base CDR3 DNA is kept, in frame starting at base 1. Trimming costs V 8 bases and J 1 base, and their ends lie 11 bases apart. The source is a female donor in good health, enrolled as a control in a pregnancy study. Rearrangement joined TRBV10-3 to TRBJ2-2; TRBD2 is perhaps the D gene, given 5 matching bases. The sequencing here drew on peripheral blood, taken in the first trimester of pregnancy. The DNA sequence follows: TGTGCCATCCTCAGCGGTTGGAACACCGGGGAGCTGTTTTTT. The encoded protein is CAILSGWNTGELFF.